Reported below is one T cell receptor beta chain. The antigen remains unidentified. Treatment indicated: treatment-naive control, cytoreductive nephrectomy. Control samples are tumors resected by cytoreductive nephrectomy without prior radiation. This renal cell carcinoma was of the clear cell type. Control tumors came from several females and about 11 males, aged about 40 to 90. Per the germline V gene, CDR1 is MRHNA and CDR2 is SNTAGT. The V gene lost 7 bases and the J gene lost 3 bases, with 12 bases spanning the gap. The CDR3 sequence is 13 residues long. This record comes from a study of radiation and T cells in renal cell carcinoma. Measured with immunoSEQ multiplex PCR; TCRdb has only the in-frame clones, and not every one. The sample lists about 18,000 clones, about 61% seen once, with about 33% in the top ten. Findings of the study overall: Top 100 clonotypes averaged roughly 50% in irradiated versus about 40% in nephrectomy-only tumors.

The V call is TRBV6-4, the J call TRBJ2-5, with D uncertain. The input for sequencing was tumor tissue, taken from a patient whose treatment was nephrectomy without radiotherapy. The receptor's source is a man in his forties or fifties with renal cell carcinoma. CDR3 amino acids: CASTPTDKETQYF. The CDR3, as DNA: TGTGCCAGCACCCCGACTGACAAAGAGACCCAGTACTTC.